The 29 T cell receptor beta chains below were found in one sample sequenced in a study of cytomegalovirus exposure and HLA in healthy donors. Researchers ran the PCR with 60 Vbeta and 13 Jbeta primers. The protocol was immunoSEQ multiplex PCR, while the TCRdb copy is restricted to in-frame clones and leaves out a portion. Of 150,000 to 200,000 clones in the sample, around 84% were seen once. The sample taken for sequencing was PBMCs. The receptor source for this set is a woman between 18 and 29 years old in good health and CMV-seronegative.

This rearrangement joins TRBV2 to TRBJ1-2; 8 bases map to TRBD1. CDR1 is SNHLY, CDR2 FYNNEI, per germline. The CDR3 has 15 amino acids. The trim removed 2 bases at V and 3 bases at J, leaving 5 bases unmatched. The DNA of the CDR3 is TGTGCCAGCAGTGAAAAGACAGGGGTTTACTATGGCTACACCTTC. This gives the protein CASSEKTGVYYGYTF.

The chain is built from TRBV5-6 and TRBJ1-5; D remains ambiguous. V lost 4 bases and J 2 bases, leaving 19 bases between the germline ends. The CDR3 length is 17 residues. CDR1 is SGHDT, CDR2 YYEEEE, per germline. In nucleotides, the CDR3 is TGTGCCAGCAGCATATTCACGGTTGTGGGAGGCAATCAGCCCCAGCATTTT. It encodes CASSIFTVVGGNQPQHF.

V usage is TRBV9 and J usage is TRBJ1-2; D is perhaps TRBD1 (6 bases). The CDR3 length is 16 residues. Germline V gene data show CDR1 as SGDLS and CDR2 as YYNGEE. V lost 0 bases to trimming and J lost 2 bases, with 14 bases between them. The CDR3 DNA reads TGTGCCAGCAGCGTAGAGGGACACAACTTAAACTATGGCTACACCTTC. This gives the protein CASSVEGHNLNYGYTF.

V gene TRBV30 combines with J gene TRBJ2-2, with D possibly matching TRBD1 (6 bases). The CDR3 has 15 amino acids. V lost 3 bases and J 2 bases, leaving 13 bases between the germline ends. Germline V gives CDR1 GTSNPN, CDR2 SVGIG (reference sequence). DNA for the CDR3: TGTGCCTGGAGGGACGGGACACCCAACACCGGGGAGCTGTTTTTT. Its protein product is CAWRDGTPNTGELFF.

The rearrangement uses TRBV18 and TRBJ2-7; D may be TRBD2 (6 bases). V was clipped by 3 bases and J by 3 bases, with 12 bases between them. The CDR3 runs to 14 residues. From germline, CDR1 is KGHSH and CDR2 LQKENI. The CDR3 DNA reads TGTGCCAGCTCACCGTCGGATAGCGGCTACGAGCAGTACTTC. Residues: CASSPSDSGYEQYF. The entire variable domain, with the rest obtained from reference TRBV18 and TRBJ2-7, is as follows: NAGVMQNPRHLVRRRGQEARLRCSPMKGHSHVYWYRQLPEEGLKFMVYLQKENIIDESGMPKERFSAEFPKEGPSILRIQQVVRGDSAAYFCASSPSDSGYEQYFGPGTRLTVT.

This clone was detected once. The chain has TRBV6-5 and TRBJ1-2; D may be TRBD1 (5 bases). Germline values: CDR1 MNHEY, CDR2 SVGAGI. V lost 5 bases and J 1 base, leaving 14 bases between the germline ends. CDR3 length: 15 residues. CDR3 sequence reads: CASSRESRDNYGYTF. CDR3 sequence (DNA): TGTGCCAGCAGTCGGGAGAGCAGGGATAACTATGGCTACACCTTC.

CDR3 DNA sequence: TGTGCCAGCAGTTACACCTCCGGGGACAGGTCTTCACCCCTCCACTTT. It yields the protein CASSYTSGDRSSPLHF. The genes are TRBV6-5 and TRBJ1-6, with 8 bases matching TRBD1. V lost 2 bases, J lost 9 bases, and 9 bases stayed unmatched. This CDR3 is built from 16 residues. Germline V gene lookup returns CDR1 MNHEY and CDR2 SVGAGI.

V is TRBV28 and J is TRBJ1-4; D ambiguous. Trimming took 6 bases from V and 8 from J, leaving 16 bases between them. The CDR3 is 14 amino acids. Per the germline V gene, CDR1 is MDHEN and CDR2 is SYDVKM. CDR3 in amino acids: CASSAGPLGEKLFF. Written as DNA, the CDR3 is TGTGCCAGCAGCGCCGGGCCACTAGGGGAAAAACTGTTTTTT.

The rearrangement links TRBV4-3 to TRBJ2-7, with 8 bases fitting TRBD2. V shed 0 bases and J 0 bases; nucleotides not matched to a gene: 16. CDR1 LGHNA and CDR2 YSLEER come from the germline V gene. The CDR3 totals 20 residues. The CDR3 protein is CASSQDRSSGRSRFSYEQYF. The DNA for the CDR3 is TGCGCCAGCAGCCAAGATCGCTCTAGCGGGCGCTCGAGGTTCTCCTACGAGCAGTACTTC.

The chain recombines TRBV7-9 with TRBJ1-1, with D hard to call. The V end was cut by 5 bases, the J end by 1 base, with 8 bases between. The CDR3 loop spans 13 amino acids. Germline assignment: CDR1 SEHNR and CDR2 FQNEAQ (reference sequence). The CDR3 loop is CASSNEGNTEAFF. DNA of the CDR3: TGTGCCAGCAGCAATGAGGGGAACACTGAAGCTTTCTTT.

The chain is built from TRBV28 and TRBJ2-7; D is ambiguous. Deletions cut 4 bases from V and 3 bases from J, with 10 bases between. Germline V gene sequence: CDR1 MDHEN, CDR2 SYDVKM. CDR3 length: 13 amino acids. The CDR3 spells CASSSSSGYEQYF. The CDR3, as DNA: TGTGCCAGCAGTTCATCTTCAGGCTACGAGCAGTACTTC.

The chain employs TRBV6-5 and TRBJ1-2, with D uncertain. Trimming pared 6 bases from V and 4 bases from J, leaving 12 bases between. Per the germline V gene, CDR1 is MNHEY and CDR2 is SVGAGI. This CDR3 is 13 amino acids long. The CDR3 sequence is CASSPQRSYGYTF. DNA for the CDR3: TGTGCCAGCAGCCCTCAGCGGTCCTATGGCTACACCTTC.

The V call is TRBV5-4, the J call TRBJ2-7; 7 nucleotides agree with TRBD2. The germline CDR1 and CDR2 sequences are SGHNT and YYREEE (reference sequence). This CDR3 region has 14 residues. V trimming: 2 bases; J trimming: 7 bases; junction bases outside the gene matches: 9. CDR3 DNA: TGTGCCAGCAGCTTTGCTGCGGGAGTGGGGGAGCAGTACTTC. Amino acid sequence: CASSFAAGVGEQYF.

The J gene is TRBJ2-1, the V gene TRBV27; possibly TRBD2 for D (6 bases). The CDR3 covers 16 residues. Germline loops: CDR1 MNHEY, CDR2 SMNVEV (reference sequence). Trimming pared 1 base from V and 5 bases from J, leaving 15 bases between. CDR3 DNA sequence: TGTGCCAGCAGTTTATACGGCGGGAATCTCCACAATGAGCAGTTCTTC. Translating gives CASSLYGGNLHNEQFF.

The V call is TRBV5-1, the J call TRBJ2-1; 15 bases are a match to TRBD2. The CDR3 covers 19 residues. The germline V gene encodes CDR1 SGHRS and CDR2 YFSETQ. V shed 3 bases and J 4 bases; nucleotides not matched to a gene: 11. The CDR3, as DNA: TGCGCCAGCAGCTCGGAGGGGACTAGCGGGAGGACTAGTTACAATGAGCAGTTCTTC. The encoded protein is CASSSEGTSGRTSYNEQFF.

CDR3 residues: CASSLEGGSYEQYF. The DNA of the CDR3 is TGTGCCAGCAGTTTAGAGGGCGGGAGTTACGAGCAGTACTTC. The gene calls are TRBV28 and TRBJ2-7; 7 bases align to TRBD2. With V trimmed by 2 bases and J by 4 bases, 5 bases remained unmatched. The germline V gene has CDR1 MDHEN and CDR2 SYDVKM. This CDR3 is built from 14 residues.

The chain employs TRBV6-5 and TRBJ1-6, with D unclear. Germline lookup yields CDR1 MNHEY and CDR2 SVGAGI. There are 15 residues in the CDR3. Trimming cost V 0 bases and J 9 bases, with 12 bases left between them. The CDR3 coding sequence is TGTGCCAGCAGTTACTCATCGGGTAGTGGTTCACCCCTCCACTTT. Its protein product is CASSYSSGSGSPLHF.

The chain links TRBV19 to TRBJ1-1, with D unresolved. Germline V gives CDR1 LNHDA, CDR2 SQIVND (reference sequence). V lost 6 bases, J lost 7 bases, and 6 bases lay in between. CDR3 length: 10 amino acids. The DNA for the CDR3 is TGTGCCAGTAGACACAGTGAAGCTTTCTTT. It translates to CASRHSEAFF. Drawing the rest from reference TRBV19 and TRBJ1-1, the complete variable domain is DGGITQSPKYLFRKEGQNVTLSCEQNLNHDAMYWYRQDPGQGLRLIYYSQIVNDFQKGDIAEGYSVSREKKESFPLTVTSAQKNPTAFYLCASRHSEAFFGQGTRLTVV.

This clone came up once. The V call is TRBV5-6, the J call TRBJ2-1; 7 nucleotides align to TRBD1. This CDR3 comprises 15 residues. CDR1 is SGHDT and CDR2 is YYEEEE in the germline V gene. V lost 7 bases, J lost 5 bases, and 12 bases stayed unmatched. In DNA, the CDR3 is TGTGCCAGCCCACCTTACAGGGGTAATGACAATGAGCAGTTCTTC. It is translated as CASPPYRGNDNEQFF.

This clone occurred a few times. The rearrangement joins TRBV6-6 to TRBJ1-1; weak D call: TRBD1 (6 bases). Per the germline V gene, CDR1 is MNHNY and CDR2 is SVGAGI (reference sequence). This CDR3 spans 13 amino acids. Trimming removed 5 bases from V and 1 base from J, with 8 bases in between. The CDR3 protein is CASSRQENTEAFF. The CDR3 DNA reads TGTGCCAGCAGTCGACAGGAGAACACTGAAGCTTTCTTT.

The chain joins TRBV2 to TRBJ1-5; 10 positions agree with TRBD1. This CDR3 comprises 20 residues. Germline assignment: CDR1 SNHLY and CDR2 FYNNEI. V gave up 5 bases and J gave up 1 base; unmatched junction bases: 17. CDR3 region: CASSLRGQGLHTGSNQPQHF. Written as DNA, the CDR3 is TGTGCCAGCAGTCTTCGGGGACAGGGGCTACACACGGGGAGCAATCAGCCCCAGCATTTT.

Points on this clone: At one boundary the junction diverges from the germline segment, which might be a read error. For the CDR3, the DNA is TGTGCCAGCAGCTTTCCTCGCCAATACAATGCGCAGTTCTTC. Amino acid sequence: CASSFPRQYNAQFF. This chain links TRBV7-9 with TRBJ2-1; D unclear. CDR3 length: 14 amino acids. CDR1 SEHNR and CDR2 FQNEAQ come from the germline V gene (reference sequence).

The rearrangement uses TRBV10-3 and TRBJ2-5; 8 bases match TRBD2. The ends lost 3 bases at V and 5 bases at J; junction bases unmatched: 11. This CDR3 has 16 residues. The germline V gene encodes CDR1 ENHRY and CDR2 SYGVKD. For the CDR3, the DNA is TGTGCCATCAGTGACATAATAGCGGGATGGTGGGAGACCCAGTACTTC. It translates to CAISDIIAGWWETQYF.

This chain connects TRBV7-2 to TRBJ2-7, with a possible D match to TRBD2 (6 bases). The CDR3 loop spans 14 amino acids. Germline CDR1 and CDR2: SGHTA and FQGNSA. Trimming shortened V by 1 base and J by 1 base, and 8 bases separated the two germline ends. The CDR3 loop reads CASSLVGGSYEQYV. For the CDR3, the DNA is TGTGCCAGCAGCTTAGTCGGAGGGTCCTACGAGCAGTACGTC.

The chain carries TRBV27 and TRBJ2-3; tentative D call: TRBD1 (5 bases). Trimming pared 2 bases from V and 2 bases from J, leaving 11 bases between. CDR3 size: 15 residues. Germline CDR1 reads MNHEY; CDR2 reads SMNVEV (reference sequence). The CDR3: CASSLARTNTDTQYF. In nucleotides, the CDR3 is TGTGCCAGCAGTTTAGCTAGGACAAACACAGATACGCAGTATTTT.

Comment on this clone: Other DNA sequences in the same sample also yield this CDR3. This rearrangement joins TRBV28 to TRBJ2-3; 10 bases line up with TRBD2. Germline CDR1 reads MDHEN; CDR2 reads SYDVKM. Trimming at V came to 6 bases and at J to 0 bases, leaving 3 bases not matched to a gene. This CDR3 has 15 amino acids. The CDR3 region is CASSRTSGSTDTQYF. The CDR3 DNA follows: TGTGCCAGCAGCCGGACTAGCGGAAGCACAGATACGCAGTATTTT. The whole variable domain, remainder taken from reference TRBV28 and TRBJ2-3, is DVKVTQSSRYLVKRTGEKVFLECVQDMDHENMFWYRQDPGLGLRLIYFSYDVKMKEKGDIPEGYSVSREKKERFSLILESASTNQTSMYLCASSRTSGSTDTQYFGPGTRLTVL.

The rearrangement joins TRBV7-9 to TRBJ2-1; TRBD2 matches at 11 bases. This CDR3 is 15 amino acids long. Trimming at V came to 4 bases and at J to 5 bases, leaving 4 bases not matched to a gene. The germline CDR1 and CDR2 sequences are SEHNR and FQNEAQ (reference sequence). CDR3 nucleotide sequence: TGTGCCAGCAGCTCGGGACTAGCGGTGAACAATGAGCAGTTCTTC. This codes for CASSSGLAVNNEQFF.

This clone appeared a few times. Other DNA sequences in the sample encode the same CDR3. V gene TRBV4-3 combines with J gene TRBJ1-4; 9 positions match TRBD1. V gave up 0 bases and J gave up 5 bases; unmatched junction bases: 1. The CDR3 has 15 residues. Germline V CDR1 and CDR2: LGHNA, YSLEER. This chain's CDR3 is CASSQEGQGNEKLFF. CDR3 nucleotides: TGCGCCAGCAGCCAAGAGGGACAGGGAAATGAAAAACTGTTTTTT.

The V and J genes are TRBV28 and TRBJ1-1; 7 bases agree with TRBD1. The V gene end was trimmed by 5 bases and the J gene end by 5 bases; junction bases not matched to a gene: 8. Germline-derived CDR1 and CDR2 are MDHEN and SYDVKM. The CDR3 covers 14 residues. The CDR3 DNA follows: TGTGCCAGCAGTCTTGAGTACAGGGGTACTGAAGCTTTCTTT. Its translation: CASSLEYRGTEAFF.